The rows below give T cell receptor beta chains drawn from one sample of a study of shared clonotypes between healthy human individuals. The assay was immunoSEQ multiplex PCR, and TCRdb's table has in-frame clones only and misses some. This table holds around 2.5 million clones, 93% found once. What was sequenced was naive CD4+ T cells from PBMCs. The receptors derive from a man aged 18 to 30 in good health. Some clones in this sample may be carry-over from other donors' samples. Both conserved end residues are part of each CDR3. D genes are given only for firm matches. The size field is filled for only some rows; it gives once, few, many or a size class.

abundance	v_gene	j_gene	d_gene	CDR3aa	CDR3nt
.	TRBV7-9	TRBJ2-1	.	CASSSQENEQFF	TGTGCCAGCAGCTCACAGGAGAATGAGCAGTTCTTC
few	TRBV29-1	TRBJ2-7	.	CSVEVVAEQYF	TGCAGCGTTGAAGTGGTTGCCGAGCAGTACTTC
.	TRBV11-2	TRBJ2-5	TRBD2	CASSSVTSGYQETQYF	TGTGCCAGCAGCTCAGTGACTAGCGGCTACCAAGAGACCCAGTACTTC
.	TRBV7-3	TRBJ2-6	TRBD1	CASSTGETGANVLTF	TGTGCCAGCAGCACAGGGGAAACTGGGGCCAACGTCCTGACTTTC
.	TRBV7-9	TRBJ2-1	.	CASSLVAGNEQFF	TGTGCCAGCAGCTTGGTTGCCGGTAATGAGCAGTTCTTC
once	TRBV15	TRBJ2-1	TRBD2	CATSSPQGLARVNEQFF	TGTGCCACCAGCAGCCCCCAGGGACTAGCGCGGGTTAATGAGCAGTTCTTC
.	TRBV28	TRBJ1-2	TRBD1	CASSFRGGEGGYTF	TGTGCCAGCAGTTTCAGAGGGGGCGAGGGTGGCTACACCTTC
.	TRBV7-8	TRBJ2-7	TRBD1	CASSLAWDRDYEQYF	TGTGCCAGCAGCCTAGCCTGGGACAGGGACTACGAGCAGTACTTC
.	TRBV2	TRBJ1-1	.	CASSRVRLEAFF	TGTGCCAGCAGTAGGGTTCGGTTGGAAGCTTTCTTT
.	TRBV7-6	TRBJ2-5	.	CASSALRETQYF	TGTGCCAGCAGCGCCCTCCGAGAGACCCAGTACTTC
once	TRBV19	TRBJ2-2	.	CASRPTGTRITGELFF	TGTGCCAGTAGGCCAACGGGAACGCGGATCACCGGGGAGCTGTTTTTT
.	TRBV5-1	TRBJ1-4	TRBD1	CASRPGQGDEKLFF	TGCGCCAGCAGACCGGGACAGGGTGATGAAAAACTGTTTTTT
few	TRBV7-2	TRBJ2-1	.	CASSTQTANEQFF	TGTGCCAGCAGCACCCAGACGGCCAATGAGCAGTTCTTC
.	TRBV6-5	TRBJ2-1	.	CASSRHNRLVGEQFF	TGTGCCAGCAGTCGACATAACCGGCTAGTCGGTGAGCAGTTCTTC
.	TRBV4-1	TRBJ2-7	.	CASSPMGSPPYEQYF	TGCGCCAGCAGCCCCATGGGGAGTCCCCCATACGAGCAGTACTTC
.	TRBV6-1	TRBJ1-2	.	CASGQGDYGYTF	TGTGCCAGCGGTCAGGGAGACTATGGCTACACCTTC
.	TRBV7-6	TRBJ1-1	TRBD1	CASSLLTGVRTEAFF	TGTGCCAGCAGCTTGCTAACAGGGGTGAGGACTGAAGCTTTCTTT
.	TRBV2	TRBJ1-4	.	CASSKDTKQGKLFF	TGTGCCAGCAGTAAAGATACGAAACAGGGAAAACTGTTTTTT
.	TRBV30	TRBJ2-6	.	CAIISRGSGANVLTF	TGTGCCATCATTTCGAGGGGCTCTGGGGCCAACGTCCTGACTTTC
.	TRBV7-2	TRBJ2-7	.	CASSLGAYEQYF	TGTGCCAGCAGCTTAGGGGCCTACGAGCAGTACTTC
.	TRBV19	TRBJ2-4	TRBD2	CASSVVAGLGKNIQYF	TGTGCCAGTAGTGTCGTAGCGGGACTGGGGAAAAACATTCAGTACTTC